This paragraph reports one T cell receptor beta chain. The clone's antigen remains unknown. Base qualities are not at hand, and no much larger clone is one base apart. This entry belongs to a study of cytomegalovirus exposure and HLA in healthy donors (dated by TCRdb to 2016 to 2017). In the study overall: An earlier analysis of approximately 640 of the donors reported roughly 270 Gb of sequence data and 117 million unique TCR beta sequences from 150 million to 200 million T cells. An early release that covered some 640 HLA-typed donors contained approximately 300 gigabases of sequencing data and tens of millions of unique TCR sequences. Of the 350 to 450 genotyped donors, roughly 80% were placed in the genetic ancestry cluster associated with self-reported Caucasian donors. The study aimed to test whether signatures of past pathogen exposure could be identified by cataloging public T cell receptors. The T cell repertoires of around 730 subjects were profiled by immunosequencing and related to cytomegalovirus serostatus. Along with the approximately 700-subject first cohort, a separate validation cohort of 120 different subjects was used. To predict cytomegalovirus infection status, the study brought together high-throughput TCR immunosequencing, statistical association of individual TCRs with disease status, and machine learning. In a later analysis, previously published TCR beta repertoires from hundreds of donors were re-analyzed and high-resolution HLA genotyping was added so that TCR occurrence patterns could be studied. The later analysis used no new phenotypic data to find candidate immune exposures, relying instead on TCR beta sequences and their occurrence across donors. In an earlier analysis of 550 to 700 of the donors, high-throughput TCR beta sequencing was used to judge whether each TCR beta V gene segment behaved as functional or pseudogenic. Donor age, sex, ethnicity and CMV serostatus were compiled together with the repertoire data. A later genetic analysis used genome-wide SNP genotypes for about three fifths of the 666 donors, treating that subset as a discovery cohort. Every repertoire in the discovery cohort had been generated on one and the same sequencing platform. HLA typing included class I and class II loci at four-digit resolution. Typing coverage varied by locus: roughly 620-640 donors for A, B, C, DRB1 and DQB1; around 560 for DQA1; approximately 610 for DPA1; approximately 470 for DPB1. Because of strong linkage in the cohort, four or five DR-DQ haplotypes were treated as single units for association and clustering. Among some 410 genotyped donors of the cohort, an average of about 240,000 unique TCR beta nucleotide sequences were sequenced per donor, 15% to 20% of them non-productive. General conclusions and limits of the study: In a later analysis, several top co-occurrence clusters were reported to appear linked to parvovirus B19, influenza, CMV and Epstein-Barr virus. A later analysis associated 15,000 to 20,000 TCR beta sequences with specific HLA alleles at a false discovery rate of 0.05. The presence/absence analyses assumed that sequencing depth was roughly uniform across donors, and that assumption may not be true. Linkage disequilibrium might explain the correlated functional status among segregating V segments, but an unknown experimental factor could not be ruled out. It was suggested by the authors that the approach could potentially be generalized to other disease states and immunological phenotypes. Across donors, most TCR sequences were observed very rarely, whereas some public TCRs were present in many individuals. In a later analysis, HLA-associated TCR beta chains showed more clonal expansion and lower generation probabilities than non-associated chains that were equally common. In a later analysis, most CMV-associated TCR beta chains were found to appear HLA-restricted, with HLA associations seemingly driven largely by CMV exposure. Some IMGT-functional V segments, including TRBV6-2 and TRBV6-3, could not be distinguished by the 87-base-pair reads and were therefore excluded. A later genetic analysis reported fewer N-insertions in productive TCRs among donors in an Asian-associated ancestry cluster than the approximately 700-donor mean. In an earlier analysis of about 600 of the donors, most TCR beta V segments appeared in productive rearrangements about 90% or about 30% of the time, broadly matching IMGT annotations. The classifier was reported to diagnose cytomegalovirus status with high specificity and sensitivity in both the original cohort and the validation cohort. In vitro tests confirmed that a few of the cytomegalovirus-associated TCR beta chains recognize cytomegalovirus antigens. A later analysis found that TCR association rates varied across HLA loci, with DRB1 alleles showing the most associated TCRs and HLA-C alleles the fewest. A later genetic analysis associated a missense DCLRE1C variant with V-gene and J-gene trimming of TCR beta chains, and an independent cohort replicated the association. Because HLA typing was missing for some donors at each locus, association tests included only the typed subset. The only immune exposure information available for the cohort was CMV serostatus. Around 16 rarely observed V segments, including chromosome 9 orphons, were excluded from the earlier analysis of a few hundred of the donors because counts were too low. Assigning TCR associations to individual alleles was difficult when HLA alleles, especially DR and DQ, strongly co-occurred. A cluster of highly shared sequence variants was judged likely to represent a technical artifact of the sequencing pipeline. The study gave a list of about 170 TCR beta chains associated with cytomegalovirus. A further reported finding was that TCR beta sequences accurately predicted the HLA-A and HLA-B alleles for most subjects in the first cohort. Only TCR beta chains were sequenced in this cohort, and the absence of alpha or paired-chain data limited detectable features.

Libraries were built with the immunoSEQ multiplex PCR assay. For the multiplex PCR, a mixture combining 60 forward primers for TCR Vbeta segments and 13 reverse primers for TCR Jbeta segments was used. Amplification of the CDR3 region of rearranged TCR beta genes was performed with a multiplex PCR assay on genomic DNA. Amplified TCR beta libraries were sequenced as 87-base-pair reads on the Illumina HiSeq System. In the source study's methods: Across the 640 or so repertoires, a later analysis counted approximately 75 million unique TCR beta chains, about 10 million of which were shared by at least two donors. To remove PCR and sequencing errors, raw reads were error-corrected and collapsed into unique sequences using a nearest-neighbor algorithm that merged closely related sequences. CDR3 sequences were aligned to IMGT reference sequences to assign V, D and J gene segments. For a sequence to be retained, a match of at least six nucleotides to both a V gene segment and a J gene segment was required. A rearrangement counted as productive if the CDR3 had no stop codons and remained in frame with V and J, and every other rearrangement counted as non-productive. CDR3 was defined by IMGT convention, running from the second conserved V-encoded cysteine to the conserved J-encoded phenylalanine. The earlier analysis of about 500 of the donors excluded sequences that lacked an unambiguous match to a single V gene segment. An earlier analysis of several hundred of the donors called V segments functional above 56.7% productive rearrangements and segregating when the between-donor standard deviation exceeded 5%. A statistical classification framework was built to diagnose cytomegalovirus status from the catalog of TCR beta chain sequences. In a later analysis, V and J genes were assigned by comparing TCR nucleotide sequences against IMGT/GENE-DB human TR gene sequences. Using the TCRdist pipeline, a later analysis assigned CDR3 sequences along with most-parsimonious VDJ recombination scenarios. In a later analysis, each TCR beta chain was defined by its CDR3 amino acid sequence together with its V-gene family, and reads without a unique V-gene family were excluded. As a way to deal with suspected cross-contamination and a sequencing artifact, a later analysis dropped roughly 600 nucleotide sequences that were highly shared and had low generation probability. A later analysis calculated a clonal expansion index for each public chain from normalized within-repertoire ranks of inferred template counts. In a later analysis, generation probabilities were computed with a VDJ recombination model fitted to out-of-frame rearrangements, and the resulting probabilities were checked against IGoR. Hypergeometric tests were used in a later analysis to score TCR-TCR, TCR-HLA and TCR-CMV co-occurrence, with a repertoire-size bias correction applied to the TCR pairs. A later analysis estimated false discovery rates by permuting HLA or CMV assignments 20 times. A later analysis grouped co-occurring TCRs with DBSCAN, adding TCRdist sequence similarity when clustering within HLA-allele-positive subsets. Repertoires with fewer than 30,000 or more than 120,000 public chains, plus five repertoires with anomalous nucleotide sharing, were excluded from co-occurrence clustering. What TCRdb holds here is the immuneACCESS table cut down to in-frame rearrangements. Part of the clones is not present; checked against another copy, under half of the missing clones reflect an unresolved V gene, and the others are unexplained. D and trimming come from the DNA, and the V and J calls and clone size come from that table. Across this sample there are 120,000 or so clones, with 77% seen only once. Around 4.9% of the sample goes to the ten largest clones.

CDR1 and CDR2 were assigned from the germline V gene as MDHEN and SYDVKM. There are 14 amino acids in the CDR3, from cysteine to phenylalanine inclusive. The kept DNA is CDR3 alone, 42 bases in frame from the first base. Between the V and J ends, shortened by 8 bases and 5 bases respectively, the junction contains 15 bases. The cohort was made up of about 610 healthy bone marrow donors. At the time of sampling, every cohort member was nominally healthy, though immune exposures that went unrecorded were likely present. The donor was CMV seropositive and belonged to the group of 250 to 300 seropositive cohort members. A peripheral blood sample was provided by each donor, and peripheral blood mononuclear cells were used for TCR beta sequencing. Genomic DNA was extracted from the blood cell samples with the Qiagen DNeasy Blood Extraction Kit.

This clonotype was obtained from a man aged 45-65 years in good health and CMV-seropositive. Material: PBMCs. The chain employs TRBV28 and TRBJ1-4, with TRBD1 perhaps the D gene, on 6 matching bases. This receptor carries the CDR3 CASGQGPSNEKLFF. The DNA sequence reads TGTGCCAGCGGCCAGGGGCCGTCGAATGAAAAACTGTTTTTT.